These T cell receptor beta chains were read from a single sample in a study of siplizumab effects on memory and regulatory T cells. Some clones are missing from TCRdb's copy, which holds only in-frame ones; the method was immunoSEQ multiplex PCR. The sample yields tens of thousands of clones, around 90% seen once. The specimen sequenced was naive CD4+ T cells sorted from blood. These receptors were obtained from a human donor in good health. Each CDR3 is given with its conserved first and last residue. Fields, in order: V gene, J gene, D gene, clone size, CDR3 DNA, CDR3 protein. A D gene is named only where the DNA matches it firmly. Not all rows give a size; the values are once, few, many and, for expanded clones, a class.

V gene: TRBV7-6; J gene: TRBJ2-7; D gene: TRBD2; clone size: -; CDR3 DNA: TGTGCCAGCAGCGCAAGGGAGGGATACGAGCAGTACTTC; CDR3 protein: CASSAREGYEQYF
V gene: TRBV5-1; J gene: TRBJ2-7; D gene: -; clone size: once; CDR3 DNA: TGCGCCAGCAGCTTAGGTCTAGACCGCTACGAGCAGTACTTC; CDR3 protein: CASSLGLDRYEQYF
V gene: TRBV5-1; J gene: TRBJ2-7; D gene: -; clone size: -; CDR3 DNA: TGCGCCAGCAGCTTGGAGCGGTTTTTCTACGAGCAGTACTTC; CDR3 protein: CASSLERFFYEQYF
V gene: TRBV7-9; J gene: TRBJ2-7; D gene: TRBD1; clone size: -; CDR3 DNA: TGTGCCAGCAGCTTCGAGACGGACAGGGGCTACGAGCAGTACTTC; CDR3 protein: CASSFETDRGYEQYF
V gene: TRBV6-5; J gene: TRBJ2-1; D gene: TRBD2; clone size: -; CDR3 DNA: TGTGCCAGCAGTCAACTAGCGGGAGTAAACAATGAGCAGTTCTTC; CDR3 protein: CASSQLAGVNNEQFF
V gene: TRBV9; J gene: TRBJ1-2; D gene: -; clone size: -; CDR3 DNA: TGTGCCAGCAGCGTAGCTGGGGTCGGAGGGACTCACTATGGCTACACCTTC; CDR3 protein: CASSVAGVGGTHYGYTF
V gene: TRBV19; J gene: TRBJ2-3; D gene: -; clone size: -; CDR3 DNA: TGTGCCAGTAGTTCCCAGGCCACAGATACGCAGTATTTT; CDR3 protein: CASSSQATDTQYF
V gene: TRBV6-5; J gene: TRBJ1-1; D gene: -; clone size: -; CDR3 DNA: TGTGCCAGCAGGGCCCGAGGACCGAACACTGAAGCTTTCTTT; CDR3 protein: CASRARGPNTEAFF
V gene: TRBV5-5; J gene: TRBJ1-5; D gene: -; clone size: -; CDR3 DNA: TGTGCCAGCAGCCCCCTCAATCAGCCCCAGCATTTT; CDR3 protein: CASSPLNQPQHF
V gene: TRBV30; J gene: TRBJ2-3; D gene: -; clone size: -; CDR3 DNA: TGTGCCTGGGAGGAGGGGGGGTTAGATACGCAGTATTTT; CDR3 protein: CAWEEGGLDTQYF
V gene: TRBV9; J gene: TRBJ2-7; D gene: -; clone size: -; CDR3 DNA: TGTGCCAGCAGCGTAGAGAGCGGCCCCTACGAGCAGTACTTC; CDR3 protein: CASSVESGPYEQYF
V gene: TRBV7-8; J gene: TRBJ2-7; D gene: TRBD1; clone size: -; CDR3 DNA: TGTGCCAGCAGCTTATATGGCAGGGGGACCACCCGCGAGCAGTACTTC; CDR3 protein: CASSLYGRGTTREQYF
V gene: TRBV7-6; J gene: TRBJ2-5; D gene: -; clone size: -; CDR3 DNA: TGTGCCAGCCGAAGGGGGGAGACCCAGTACTTC; CDR3 protein: CASRRGETQYF
V gene: TRBV6-1; J gene: TRBJ1-5; D gene: TRBD1; clone size: -; CDR3 DNA: TGTGCCAGCATTTGGACAGGGGGCAATCAGCCCCAGCATTTT; CDR3 protein: CASIWTGGNQPQHF
V gene: TRBV6-6; J gene: TRBJ2-7; D gene: TRBD1; clone size: -; CDR3 DNA: TGTGCCAGCAATACACAGGGGGCGGGATACGAGCAGTACTTC; CDR3 protein: CASNTQGAGYEQYF
V gene: TRBV25-1; J gene: TRBJ1-1; D gene: -; clone size: -; CDR3 DNA: TGTGCCAGCAGTTCCCCGGAGTTGAACACTGAAGCTTTCTTT; CDR3 protein: CASSSPELNTEAFF
V gene: TRBV9; J gene: TRBJ2-1; D gene: TRBD2; clone size: -; CDR3 DNA: TGTGCCAGCAGCGTAGCCGGACTAGCGGGAGTTAAGTGGAATGAGCAGTTCTTC; CDR3 protein: CASSVAGLAGVKWNEQFF
V gene: TRBV28; J gene: TRBJ1-1; D gene: -; clone size: -; CDR3 DNA: TGTGCCAGCATAAAGGGGGGGGAGAGTGAAGCTTTCTTT; CDR3 protein: CASIKGGESEAFF
V gene: TRBV5-4; J gene: TRBJ2-7; D gene: -; clone size: -; CDR3 DNA: TGTGCCAGCAGCTTCTCACAGGGCTCCTACGAGCAGTACTTC; CDR3 protein: CASSFSQGSYEQYF
V gene: TRBV4-1; J gene: TRBJ1-5; D gene: -; clone size: -; CDR3 DNA: TGCGCCAGCAGCCTAGGATTCAATCAGCCCCAGCATTTT; CDR3 protein: CASSLGFNQPQHF
V gene: TRBV10-2; J gene: TRBJ2-3; D gene: TRBD2; clone size: -; CDR3 DNA: TGCGCCAGCAGGGCTAGCGGGCTAGATACGCAGTATTTT; CDR3 protein: CASRASGLDTQYF
V gene: TRBV7-9; J gene: TRBJ2-2; D gene: -; clone size: -; CDR3 DNA: TGTGCCAGCAGCTTGACCCGTGAAGGGGAGCTGTTTTTT; CDR3 protein: CASSLTREGELFF
V gene: TRBV4-2; J gene: TRBJ2-1; D gene: TRBD2; clone size: -; CDR3 DNA: TGTGCCAGCAGCCCCCTGCGCCGGGGGGGGCCCGATGAGCAGTTCTTC; CDR3 protein: CASSPLRRGGPDEQFF
V gene: TRBV6-1; J gene: TRBJ2-4; D gene: TRBD1; clone size: few; CDR3 DNA: TGTGCCAGCAGTGGGGTGACAGGGAAACAAAACATTCAGTACTTC; CDR3 protein: CASSGVTGKQNIQYF
V gene: TRBV6-1; J gene: TRBJ2-5; D gene: TRBD2; clone size: -; CDR3 DNA: TGTGCCAGCAGTGAAGTTAGCGGGGGGGCCAGAGAGACCCAGTACTTC; CDR3 protein: CASSEVSGGARETQYF
V gene: TRBV25-1; J gene: TRBJ2-3; D gene: -; clone size: -; CDR3 DNA: TGTGCCAGCAGTGAATCGAGCAGGGAGTATTTT; CDR3 protein: CASSESSREYF
V gene: TRBV7-9; J gene: TRBJ1-5; D gene: -; clone size: -; CDR3 DNA: TGTGCCAGCAGCCGGGGAAATCAGCCCCAGCATTTT; CDR3 protein: CASSRGNQPQHF
V gene: TRBV19; J gene: TRBJ1-6; D gene: TRBD1; clone size: -; CDR3 DNA: TGTGCCAGCGTGGGACAGGGAGATTCACCCCTCCACTTT; CDR3 protein: CASVGQGDSPLHF
V gene: TRBV7-9; J gene: TRBJ1-4; D gene: -; clone size: few; CDR3 DNA: TGTGCCAGCAGTCGCAGGGATGGTAATGAAAAACTGTTTTTT; CDR3 protein: CASSRRDGNEKLFF
V gene: TRBV19; J gene: TRBJ1-1; D gene: -; clone size: -; CDR3 DNA: TGTGCCAGTAGTATAGGCCCAGCCCCGAACACTGAAGCTTTCTTT; CDR3 protein: CASSIGPAPNTEAFF
V gene: TRBV7-2; J gene: TRBJ1-4; D gene: -; clone size: -; CDR3 DNA: TGTGCCAGCAGCTTACTCAGGGATGAAAAACTGTTTTTT; CDR3 protein: CASSLLRDEKLFF
V gene: TRBV15; J gene: TRBJ2-1; D gene: -; clone size: -; CDR3 DNA: TGTGCCACCAGCAGAGAGACGAGCTCCTACAATGAGCAGTTCTTC; CDR3 protein: CATSRETSSYNEQFF